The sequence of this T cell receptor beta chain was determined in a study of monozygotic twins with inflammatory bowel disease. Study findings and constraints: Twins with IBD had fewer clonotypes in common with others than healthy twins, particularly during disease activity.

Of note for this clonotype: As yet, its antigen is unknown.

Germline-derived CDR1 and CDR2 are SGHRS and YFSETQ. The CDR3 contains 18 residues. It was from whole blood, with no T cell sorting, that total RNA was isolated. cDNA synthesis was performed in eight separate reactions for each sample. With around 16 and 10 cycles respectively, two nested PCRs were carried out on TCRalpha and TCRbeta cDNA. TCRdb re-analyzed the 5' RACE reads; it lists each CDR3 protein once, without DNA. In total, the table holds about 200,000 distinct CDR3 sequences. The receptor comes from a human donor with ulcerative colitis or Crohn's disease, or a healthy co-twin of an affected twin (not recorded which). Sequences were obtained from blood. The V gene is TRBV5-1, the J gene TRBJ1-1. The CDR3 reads CASRPTAGAGGENTEAFF. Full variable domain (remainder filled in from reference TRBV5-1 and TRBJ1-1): KAGVTQTPRYLIKTRGQQVTLSCSPISGHRSVSWYQQTPGQGLQFLFEYFSETQRNKGNFPGRFSGRQFSNSRSEMNVSTLELGDSALYLCASRPTAGAGGENTEAFFGQGTRLTVV.